These 26 T cell receptor beta chains were sequenced from one sample in a study of cytomegalovirus exposure and HLA in healthy donors. A multiplex PCR was run with 60 Vbeta primers and 13 Jbeta primers. Produced via immunoSEQ multiplex PCR; TCRdb's table is partial and in-frame only. The sample has just over 95,000 clones, under 85% seen once. Input material: PBMCs. These receptor sequences come from a woman aged 40 to 50 in good health and CMV-seropositive.

The chain's CDR3 is CASGGTNQPQHF. The CDR3 nucleotides are TGTGCCAGCGGCGGGACAAATCAGCCCCAGCATTTT. The chain carries TRBV9 and TRBJ1-5, with D tentatively TRBD1 (6 bases). CDR3 length: 12 amino acids. V was clipped by 7 bases and J by 4 bases, with 9 bases between them. Germline V gives CDR1 SGDLS, CDR2 YYNGEE.

J is TRBJ1-5 and V is TRBV5-8; 7 bases line up with TRBD1. Germline CDR1 SGHTS, CDR2 YDEGEE. The J segment lost 4 bases and the V segment lost 3 bases, leaving 7 bases of the junction unmatched. The CDR3 sequence is 15 residues long. The CDR3 DNA reads TGTGCCAGCAGCTATACAGGGGCAACTAATCAGCCCCAGCATTTT. Residues: CASSYTGATNQPQHF.

CDR3 DNA: TGTGCTAGTGCCCTCGGAGGACTAGCGGGAGAAAGGGGCGAGCAGTTCTTC. Its protein is CASALGGLAGERGEQFF. The chain uses TRBV12-5 and TRBJ2-1; TRBD2 matches 13 bases. J gave up 10 bases and V 7 bases, and 16 bases lay outside the gene matches. CDR3 size: 17 residues. CDR1 and CDR2 (germline): LGHNT, FRNRAP. The complete variable domain, with remaining parts taken from reference TRBV12-5 and TRBJ2-1, reads DARVTQTPRHKVTEMGQEVTMRCQPILGHNTVFWYRQTMMQGLELLAYFRNRAPLDDSGMPKDRFSAEMPDATLATLKIQPSEPRDSAVYFCASALGGLAGERGEQFFGPGTRLTVL.

The gene calls are TRBV28 and TRBJ1-5; possibly TRBD1 for D (6 bases). This CDR3 region has 13 residues. Trimming cost V 5 bases and J 2 bases, with 7 bases left between them. Germline V gene lookup returns CDR1 MDHEN and CDR2 SYDVKM. The CDR3 protein is CASSPGGNQPQHF. The CDR3 nucleotides read TGTGCCAGCAGTCCAGGGGGCAATCAGCCCCAGCATTTT.

V usage is TRBV28 and J usage is TRBJ2-7; 8 nucleotides agree with TRBD2. Trimming at V came to 2 bases and at J to 1 base, leaving 16 bases not matched to a gene. Germline CDR1 is MDHEN and CDR2 is SYDVKM. The CDR3 has 19 residues. CDR3 in DNA: TGTGCCAGCAGTTTAAACCCAGGAAAAATAGCGGGATCGTCCTACGAGCAGTACTTC. Its protein product is CASSLNPGKIAGSSYEQYF. The complete variable domain, with remaining parts taken from reference TRBV28 and TRBJ2-7, reads DVKVTQSSRYLVKRTGEKVFLECVQDMDHENMFWYRQDPGLGLRLIYFSYDVKMKEKGDIPEGYSVSREKKERFSLILESASTNQTSMYLCASSLNPGKIAGSSYEQYFGPGTRLTVT.

The chain uses TRBV2 and TRBJ2-5, with 9 bases matching TRBD2. The CDR3 is made up of 15 amino acids. The V and J ends lost 6 bases and 2 bases, in that order; junction bases with no gene match: 7. The germline gives CDR1 SNHLY, CDR2 FYNNEI. For the CDR3, the DNA is TGTGCCAGCAGCCCCCGTAGCGGGGGACAAGAGACCCAGTACTTC. Encoded protein: CASSPRSGGQETQYF.

The chain recombines TRBV11-3 with TRBJ1-2, with TRBD1 identical over 8 bases. The CDR3 runs to 13 residues. Germline lookup yields CDR1 SGHNT and CDR2 YENEEA. The V segment lost 5 bases and the J segment 3 bases; nucleotides outside the gene matches: 2. CDR3 region: CASSPQGDYGYTF. CDR3 nucleotides: TGTGCCAGCAGCCCACAGGGGGACTATGGCTACACCTTC.

The V and J genes are TRBV7-6 and TRBJ1-1, with 7 bases aligning to TRBD1. The junction had 10 bases not matched to a gene; V was cut back by 2 bases and J by 1 base. The CDR3 has 17 amino acids. Germline values: CDR1 SGHVS, CDR2 FNYEAQ. The CDR3 region is CASSLNPGQGGNTEAFF. As DNA, the CDR3 is TGTGCCAGCAGCTTAAACCCGGGGCAGGGGGGGAACACTGAAGCTTTCTTT.

Comments on this clone: An end of the junction differs from the germline gene, which may be a read error. The chain couples TRBV7-7 to TRBJ2-1; 7 bases are a match to TRBD1. Germline assignment: CDR1 SSHAT and CDR2 FNYEAQ (reference sequence). The CDR3 has 12 residues. As DNA, the CDR3 is TGTGCTAGCAGCCATGACAGGGTCGTGCAGTTCTTC. Residues: CASSHDRVVQFF. Based on the CDR3 plus reference TRBV7-7 and TRBJ2-1, the full variable domain is GAGVSQSPRYKVTKRGQDVTLRCDPISSHATLYWYQQALGQGPEFLTYFNYEAQPDKSGLPSDRFSAERPEGSISTLTIQRTEQRDSAMYRCASSHDRVVQFFGPGTRLTVL.

The chain recombines TRBV7-9 with TRBJ1-4; D may be TRBD1 (6 bases). The V gene lost 5 bases and the J gene lost 3 bases, with 10 bases spanning the gap. This CDR3 is 14 amino acids long. From germline, CDR1 is SEHNR and CDR2 FQNEAQ (reference sequence). The CDR3 bases are TGTGCCAGCAGCAACAGGGTGGCTAATGAAAAACTGTTTTTT. Its protein is CASSNRVANEKLFF.

The chain recombines TRBV7-8 with TRBJ2-3, with TRBD1 as a possible D gene (6 bases). V lost 5 bases, J lost 2 bases, and 11 bases lay in between. CDR1 is SGHVS, CDR2 FQNEAQ, per germline. This CDR3 has 14 amino acids. This CDR3 reads CASSDGQFTDTQYF. CDR3 bases: TGTGCCAGCAGCGACGGACAGTTCACAGATACGCAGTATTTT.

The CDR3 sequence: CASSEGQGAPLHF. The CDR3 DNA follows: TGTGCCAGCAGTGAAGGTCAGGGTGCACCCCTCCACTTT. The chain recombines TRBV6-1 with TRBJ1-6, with D possibly TRBD1 on 5 matching bases. The CDR3 loop spans 13 amino acids. Trimming cost V 1 base and J 11 bases, with 9 bases left between them. The germline gives CDR1 MNHNS, CDR2 SASEGT.

This rearrangement joins TRBV9 to TRBJ1-1; perhaps TRBD1 as D (6 bases). Trimming removed 0 bases from V and 7 bases from J, with 13 bases in between. Germline V gene data show CDR1 as SGDLS and CDR2 as YYNGEE. This CDR3 has 14 residues. The CDR3: CASSVGGDRHEAFF. Here the CDR3 DNA reads TGTGCCAGCAGCGTAGGGGGTGACAGGCATGAAGCTTTCTTT.

CDR3 DNA: TGTGCCACCAGCAGGGTCCGGAGTTGGGCACAGGGGAGTTATGGAAAGACCCAGTACTTC. Amino acid sequence: CATSRVRSWAQGSYGKTQYF. The chain uses TRBV15 and TRBJ2-5; 7 positions agree with TRBD1. The CDR3 consists of 20 residues. CDR1 and CDR2 from the germline V gene are LNHNV and YYDKDF (reference sequence). V dropped 3 bases and J dropped 6; count of bases not matched to a gene: 25.

This chain joins TRBV7-2 and TRBJ2-3, with D possibly being TRBD2 (5 bases). V was trimmed by 2 bases and J by 1 base, leaving 16 bases between them. The CDR3 has 17 residues. Germline CDR1 is SGHTA and CDR2 is FQGNSA. DNA for the CDR3: TGTGCCAGCAGCTTAAGAAGCGGAGTGATGGGCACAGATACGCAGTATTTT. Translating gives CASSLRSGVMGTDTQYF.

The chain is built from TRBV14 and TRBJ1-2, with 7 bases that match TRBD1. Germline V CDR1 and CDR2: SGHDN, FVKESK. V gave up 0 bases and J gave up 4 bases; unmatched junction bases: 5. The CDR3 spans 15 residues. DNA for the CDR3: TGTGCCAGCAGCCAAGATACACAGGGGAGCTATGGCTACACCTTC. Residues: CASSQDTQGSYGYTF.

The chain joins TRBV7-2 to TRBJ2-5; possible D gene TRBD1, 6 bases. Germline loops: CDR1 SGHTA, CDR2 FQGNSA. Trimming took off 5 bases at V and 6 bases at J, with 13 bases between the two ends. This CDR3 spans 13 amino acids. CDR3 nucleotides: TGTGCCAGCAGCCTCAGGGGCGGGCAGACCCAGTACTTC. This translates into CASSLRGGQTQYF.

The chain uses TRBV18 and TRBJ2-1, with 8 bases matching TRBD2. The CDR3 is 16 amino acids. Germline CDR1 is KGHSH and CDR2 is LQKENI. Germline trimming cut 6 bases from V and 4 bases from J; bases unmatched to any gene: 11. In DNA, the CDR3 is TGTGCCAGCTCCCCCGCCGTGGTAGCGGGGTACAATGAGCAGTTCTTC. It yields the protein CASSPAVVAGYNEQFF.

This rearrangement joins TRBV5-1 to TRBJ2-7; 9 bases line up with TRBD1. The CDR3 sequence is 14 residues long. V was clipped by 4 bases and J by 3 bases; unmatched bases: 5. Germline V gives CDR1 SGHRS, CDR2 YFSETQ. The CDR3 DNA reads TGCGCCAGCAGCAGGACAGGGGTTTTCTACGAGCAGTACTTC. Amino acids: CASSRTGVFYEQYF.

V is TRBV5-6 and J is TRBJ2-3, with a possible D match to TRBD1 (6 bases). CDR3 length equals 14 residues. V shed 4 bases and J shed 2 bases, with 11 bases lying between them. CDR1 is SGHDT, CDR2 YYEEEE, per germline. This CDR3 is CASSGTGHTDTQYF. CDR3 sequence (DNA): TGTGCCAGCAGCGGAACGGGACACACAGATACGCAGTATTTT.

The J gene is TRBJ2-3, the V gene TRBV5-1, with TRBD1 matching 9 bases. Trimming took 7 bases from V and 2 from J; bases not matched to a gene: 11. Germline values: CDR1 SGHRS, CDR2 YFSETQ. This CDR3 is 16 amino acids long. CDR3 region: CASAEQGARATDTQYF. The CDR3 bases are TGCGCCAGCGCAGAACAGGGGGCGCGGGCCACAGATACGCAGTATTTT. Using reference TRBV5-1 and TRBJ2-3 for the parts outside the CDR3, the full variable domain is KAGVTQTPRYLIKTRGQQVTLSCSPISGHRSVSWYQQTPGQGLQFLFEYFSETQRNKGNFPGRFSGRQFSNSRSEMNVSTLELGDSALYLCASAEQGARATDTQYFGPGTRLTVL.

The V and J genes are TRBV5-1 and TRBJ2-5; 8 nucleotides match TRBD1. Unmatched junction bases numbered 7, after V lost 3 bases and J lost 3 bases. The germline CDR1 and CDR2 sequences are SGHRS and YFSETQ. The CDR3 contains 15 residues. CDR3 protein: CASSWYSGGEETQYF. CDR3 DNA: TGCGCCAGCAGCTGGTACTCAGGGGGCGAAGAGACCCAGTACTTC. Looking up the rest from reference TRBV5-1 and TRBJ2-5 gives the full variable domain: KAGVTQTPRYLIKTRGQQVTLSCSPISGHRSVSWYQQTPGQGLQFLFEYFSETQRNKGNFPGRFSGRQFSNSRSEMNVSTLELGDSALYLCASSWYSGGEETQYFGPGTRLLVL.

This clone was seen only once. The chain has TRBV6-5 and TRBJ1-1; D gene ambiguous. Trimming left V 6 bases short and J 0 bases short, with 8 bases between. The CDR3 extends over 13 amino acids. Germline V lookup: CDR1 MNHEY, CDR2 SVGAGI. DNA of the CDR3: TGTGCCAGCAGGCAGAGGTTGAACACTGAAGCTTTCTTT. Translated, it gives CASRQRLNTEAFF.

The rearrangement uses TRBV6-1 and TRBJ2-1; 7 nucleotides match TRBD2. This CDR3 has 14 amino acids. J gave up 2 bases and V 6 bases, and 4 bases lay outside the gene matches. CDR1 is MNHNS, CDR2 SASEGT, per germline. CDR3 in amino acids: CASRAGVTYNEQFF. The CDR3 DNA follows: TGTGCCAGCAGGGCGGGAGTGACCTACAATGAGCAGTTCTTC.

The genes are TRBV5-1 and TRBJ2-7; TRBD2 might be the D (5 bases). Trimming removed 0 bases at V and 4 bases at J, with 11 bases between. This CDR3 is 14 amino acids long. The germline V gene has CDR1 SGHRS and CDR2 YFSETQ. DNA for the CDR3: TGCGCCAGCAGCTTGGTCCCGGACTCGTACGAGCAGTACTTC. It is translated as CASSLVPDSYEQYF.

In its sample, this clone was seen a few times. This chain joins TRBV28 and TRBJ2-5; weak D call: TRBD1 (6 bases). Trimming removed 6 bases at V and 1 base at J, with 9 bases between. Germline V gene data show CDR1 as MDHEN and CDR2 as SYDVKM. This CDR3 contains 13 residues. CDR3 DNA: TGTGCCAGCAGCCTGGACAGCCAAGAGACCCAGTACTTC. It is translated as CASSLDSQETQYF.